These 4 T cell receptor beta chains were all obtained from the same sample, sequenced in a study of cytomegalovirus exposure and HLA in healthy donors. Clones were read by immunoSEQ multiplex PCR, and TCRdb kept only the in-frame ones, dropping some. The sample shows just under 75,000 clones, about 94% of them seen only once. The sample taken for sequencing was PBMCs. All receptors come from a woman under 30 in good health and CMV-seropositive.

The rearrangement links TRBV6-5 to TRBJ1-6, with a tentative D call TRBD1 (5 bases). The V and J ends lost 2 bases and 8 bases respectively, with 10 bases between them. The CDR3 has 14 residues. Per the germline V gene, CDR1 is MNHEY and CDR2 is SVGAGI. The DNA for the CDR3 is TGTGCCAGCAGTTACGGCCTCAGGGATTCACCCCTCCACTTT. This encodes CASSYGLRDSPLHF.

J is TRBJ2-5 and V is TRBV30, with D perhaps TRBD2 (6 bases). Germline CDR1 and CDR2: GTSNPN and SVGIG (reference sequence). This CDR3 comprises 13 residues. V lost 1 base to trimming and J lost 4 bases, with 10 bases between them. The CDR3 nucleotides are TGTGCCTGGAGTGGGTGGCGGGGAGAGACCCAGTACTTC. Amino acids: CAWSGWRGETQYF.

The CDR3 DNA follows: TGTGCCAGCGGGCCCCTTCAGGATACGCAGTATTTT. This translates into CASGPLQDTQYF. The chain employs TRBV28 and TRBJ2-3; D gene ambiguous. V lost 8 bases and J 6 bases, leaving 12 bases between the germline ends. The V gene's germline CDR1 is MDHEN and CDR2 SYDVKM. The CDR3 is 12 residues long.

CDR3 sequence (DNA): TGTGCCAGCAGCTTGGGGGGCGCCCTCTCCTACGAGCAGTACTTC. Its translation is CASSLGGALSYEQYF. The J gene is TRBJ2-7, the V gene TRBV5-4, with a possible D match to TRBD1 (5 bases). With 0 bases removed from V and 0 bases from J, the gap between germline ends came to 10 bases. Germline CDR1 and CDR2: SGHNT and YYREEE (reference sequence). This CDR3 is 15 amino acids long.